Listed below are T cell receptor beta chains from one sample, sequenced in a study of cytomegalovirus exposure and HLA in healthy donors. TCRdb's copy holds only in-frame clones and misses some; the assay was immunoSEQ multiplex PCR. The sample contains more than 200,000 clones, around 79% of which appear only once. The sample taken for sequencing was PBMCs. These receptor sequences come from a girl aged 2 to 10 in good health and CMV-seronegative. Each CDR3 is given with its conserved first and last residue. Each record gives: V gene, J gene, D gene, clone size, CDR3 protein, CDR3 DNA. A D gene is named only where the DNA matches it firmly. Only part of the rows carry a size: once, few, many, or a class if the clone is expanded.

v_call: TRBV2
j_call: TRBJ1-5
d_call: NA
clone_size: NA
cdr3_aa: CASSDGGNQPQHF
cdr3_nt: TGTGCCAGCAGTGACGGGGGGAATCAGCCCCAGCATTTT

v_call: TRBV14
j_call: TRBJ1-1
d_call: NA
clone_size: few
cdr3_aa: CASSQGREHTEAFF
cdr3_nt: TGTGCCAGCAGCCAAGGTCGGGAACACACTGAAGCTTTCTTT

v_call: TRBV20-1
j_call: TRBJ1-2
d_call: NA
clone_size: few
cdr3_aa: CSATRQDSYTF
cdr3_nt: TGCAGTGCTACCCGACAGGATAGCTACACCTTC

v_call: TRBV10-1
j_call: TRBJ2-3
d_call: NA
clone_size: NA
cdr3_aa: CASSVQPGDTQYF
cdr3_nt: TGCGCCAGCAGCGTCCAACCGGGAGATACGCAGTATTTT

v_call: TRBV2
j_call: TRBJ2-3
d_call: TRBD1
clone_size: NA
cdr3_aa: CASSEGGQVGAIYTDTQYF
cdr3_nt: TGTGCCAGCAGTGAGGGGGGACAGGTGGGGGCGATTTACACAGATACGCAGTATTTT

v_call: TRBV5-5
j_call: TRBJ2-7
d_call: TRBD2
clone_size: NA
cdr3_aa: CASSLGTSIYEQYF
cdr3_nt: TGTGCCAGCAGCTTGGGGACTAGCATCTACGAGCAGTACTTC

v_call: TRBV6-6
j_call: TRBJ2-5
d_call: NA
clone_size: NA
cdr3_aa: CASSFYREPSAETQYF
cdr3_nt: TGTGCCAGCAGTTTCTACCGGGAGCCCTCAGCGGAGACCCAGTACTTC

v_call: TRBV2
j_call: TRBJ1-3
d_call: NA
clone_size: NA
cdr3_aa: CASSTTGPGNTIYF
cdr3_nt: TGTGCCAGCAGTACTACAGGGCCTGGAAACACCATATATTTT

v_call: TRBV5-6
j_call: TRBJ2-5
d_call: NA
clone_size: NA
cdr3_aa: CASSSRETQYF
cdr3_nt: TGTGCCAGCAGCTCTAGAGAGACCCAGTACTTC

v_call: TRBV7-2
j_call: TRBJ1-2
d_call: NA
clone_size: once
cdr3_aa: CASSLAQIGYTF
cdr3_nt: TGTGCCAGCAGCTTAGCGCAGATCGGCTACACCTTC

v_call: TRBV10-1
j_call: TRBJ1-5
d_call: TRBD1
clone_size: few
cdr3_aa: CASRDGTGNQPQHF
cdr3_nt: TGCGCCAGCAGGGACGGGACAGGGAATCAGCCCCAGCATTTT

v_call: TRBV30
j_call: TRBJ2-7
d_call: TRBD1
clone_size: NA
cdr3_aa: CAWSLPGQGLFREQYF
cdr3_nt: TGTGCCTGGAGTTTACCGGGACAGGGGCTTTTTCGGGAGCAGTACTTC

v_call: TRBV4-2
j_call: TRBJ2-1
d_call: NA
clone_size: NA
cdr3_aa: CASSQETAAGLNEQFF
cdr3_nt: TGTGCCAGCAGCCAGGAAACTGCCGCGGGTCTTAATGAGCAGTTCTTC

v_call: TRBV7-9
j_call: TRBJ1-1
d_call: NA
clone_size: NA
cdr3_aa: CASSLGVGENTEAFF
cdr3_nt: TGTGCCAGCAGCTTAGGAGTCGGAGAGAACACTGAAGCTTTCTTT

v_call: TRBV5-1
j_call: TRBJ2-1
d_call: NA
clone_size: once
cdr3_aa: CASSARAGRGSYNEQFF
cdr3_nt: TGCGCCAGCAGCGCACGAGCAGGGAGGGGGTCCTACAATGAGCAGTTCTTC

v_call: TRBV2
j_call: TRBJ2-7
d_call: TRBD1
clone_size: NA
cdr3_aa: CASNRGQGFEQYF
cdr3_nt: TGTGCCAGCAACCGGGGACAGGGTTTCGAGCAGTACTTC

v_call: TRBV18
j_call: TRBJ2-6
d_call: NA
clone_size: few
cdr3_aa: CASSLPELYSGANVLTF
cdr3_nt: TGTGCCAGCTCACTGCCAGAACTATACTCTGGGGCCAACGTCCTGACTTTC

v_call: TRBV9
j_call: TRBJ2-7
d_call: NA
clone_size: few
cdr3_aa: CASSVGTLAYEQYF
cdr3_nt: TGTGCCAGCAGCGTCGGGACACTCGCCTACGAGCAGTACTTC

v_call: TRBV12-5
j_call: TRBJ1-2
d_call: TRBD1
clone_size: NA
cdr3_aa: CASGWTGGSQLGYTF
cdr3_nt: TGTGCTAGTGGTTGGACAGGGGGCTCCCAACTTGGCTACACCTTC

v_call: TRBV13
j_call: TRBJ2-5
d_call: TRBD1
clone_size: few
cdr3_aa: CASSVAGTGGTQYF
cdr3_nt: TGTGCCAGCAGCGTCGCCGGGACAGGGGGAACCCAGTACTTC

v_call: TRBV5-6
j_call: TRBJ1-4
d_call: NA
clone_size: NA
cdr3_aa: CASSSPGVDEKLFF
cdr3_nt: TGTGCCAGCAGCTCCCCGGGGGTAGATGAAAAACTGTTTTTT

v_call: TRBV28
j_call: TRBJ1-1
d_call: NA
clone_size: NA
cdr3_aa: CASSFEDGGTEAFF
cdr3_nt: TGTGCCAGCAGTTTCGAGGACGGAGGCACTGAAGCTTTCTTT

v_call: TRBV7-6
j_call: TRBJ1-2
d_call: TRBD1
clone_size: NA
cdr3_aa: CASSLEPGTGPSSNYGYTF
cdr3_nt: TGTGCCAGCAGCTTAGAGCCCGGGACAGGGCCTTCTTCTAACTATGGCTACACCTTC

v_call: TRBV28
j_call: TRBJ1-2
d_call: NA
clone_size: NA
cdr3_aa: CASSFLGQGFTF
cdr3_nt: TGTGCCAGCAGTTTCCTGGGTCAGGGTTTCACCTTC

v_call: TRBV5-1
j_call: TRBJ2-2
d_call: TRBD1
clone_size: once
cdr3_aa: CASSPGQGASNTGELFF
cdr3_nt: TGCGCCAGCAGCCCTGGACAGGGGGCGTCGAACACCGGGGAGCTGTTTTTT

v_call: TRBV5-1
j_call: TRBJ2-5
d_call: TRBD2
clone_size: NA
cdr3_aa: CASSSSGRVEETQYF
cdr3_nt: TGCGCCAGCAGCTCTAGCGGGAGAGTGGAAGAGACCCAGTACTTC

v_call: TRBV20-1
j_call: TRBJ1-2
d_call: NA
clone_size: NA
cdr3_aa: CSARGGYGYTF
cdr3_nt: TGCAGTGCTAGAGGAGGGTATGGCTACACCTTC

v_call: TRBV27
j_call: TRBJ1-2
d_call: NA
clone_size: few
cdr3_aa: CASSSLLGAGRGYTF
cdr3_nt: TGTGCCAGCAGTTCTTTGCTCGGTGCAGGTCGTGGCTACACCTTC

v_call: TRBV9
j_call: TRBJ1-2
d_call: NA
clone_size: NA
cdr3_aa: CASSPHGDRNYGYTF
cdr3_nt: TGTGCCAGCAGCCCCCATGGCGACAGGAACTATGGCTACACCTTC

v_call: TRBV9
j_call: TRBJ1-3
d_call: TRBD1
clone_size: NA
cdr3_aa: CASSGGGQGNTIYF
cdr3_nt: TGTGCCAGCAGCGGGGGAGGACAGGGGAACACCATATATTTT

v_call: TRBV5-1
j_call: TRBJ2-3
d_call: TRBD2
clone_size: NA
cdr3_aa: CASSPTGLAGSTDTQYF
cdr3_nt: TGCGCCAGCAGCCCAACAGGACTAGCCGGTAGCACAGATACGCAGTATTTT

v_call: TRBV29-1
j_call: TRBJ2-7
d_call: TRBD2
clone_size: once
cdr3_aa: CSVVSPGGTEQYF
cdr3_nt: TGCAGCGTTGTTTCACCGGGAGGTACCGAGCAGTACTTC

v_call: TRBV2
j_call: TRBJ1-4
d_call: NA
clone_size: few
cdr3_aa: CASSETGGVDEKLFF
cdr3_nt: TGTGCCAGCAGTGAAACCGGGGGGGTGGATGAAAAACTGTTTTTT

v_call: TRBV29-1
j_call: TRBJ2-7
d_call: NA
clone_size: once
cdr3_aa: CSVVGPDYEQYF
cdr3_nt: TGCAGCGTTGTGGGGCCTGACTACGAGCAGTACTTC

v_call: TRBV30
j_call: TRBJ1-3
d_call: NA
clone_size: once
cdr3_aa: CAWSAIVAGNTIYF
cdr3_nt: TGTGCCTGGAGTGCCATCGTAGCCGGAAACACCATATATTTT

v_call: TRBV30
j_call: TRBJ2-1
d_call: TRBD2
clone_size: NA
cdr3_aa: CAWSRGGRGEQFF
cdr3_nt: TGTGCCTGGAGTCGCGGCGGGAGGGGTGAGCAGTTCTTC

v_call: TRBV15
j_call: TRBJ1-1
d_call: NA
clone_size: once
cdr3_aa: CATSSLPGTEAFF
cdr3_nt: TGTGCCACCAGCAGCCTCCCCGGCACTGAAGCTTTCTTT

v_call: TRBV6-1
j_call: TRBJ1-5
d_call: TRBD1
clone_size: NA
cdr3_aa: CASSGGQGAGQPQHF
cdr3_nt: TGTGCCAGCAGTGGGGGACAGGGGGCAGGACAGCCCCAGCATTTT

v_call: TRBV1
j_call: TRBJ1-3
d_call: NA
clone_size: once
cdr3_aa: CTSSLGGQISGNTIYF
cdr3_nt: TGCACCAGCAGCCTTGGCGGGCAAATCTCTGGAAACACCATATATTTT

v_call: TRBV7-9
j_call: TRBJ2-1
d_call: NA
clone_size: NA
cdr3_aa: CASTPLYEQFF
cdr3_nt: TGTGCCAGCACCCCCCTCTATGAGCAGTTCTTC